This T cell receptor beta chain was identified in a study of identical twins. Points from the study as a whole: Beta clonotypes that were abundant in cord blood contained fewer insertions, a pattern absent from memory repertoires.

Template switching added a universal primer site, and cDNA bore unique molecular identifiers. TCRdb passed the 5' RACE reads through MiXCR, listing each CDR3 protein once. The sample has fewer than 650,000 distinct CDR3 sequences; around 9.6% are singletons. V was pared by 7 bases and J by 4 bases, with 11 bases of the junction left unmatched. The CDR3 runs 16 residues. This clonotype was picked up a small number of times. The antigen is unknown. The sample was also linked to a second study, of yellow fever vaccine responses in identical twins. From that second work: The T cell response to vaccination in identical twins was reportedly partly convergent and partly personalized.

Sequencing input: PBMCs. The J gene is TRBJ2-1, the V gene TRBV12-3 or TRBV12-4, with 9 nucleotides matching TRBD2. The sequence derives from a woman aged 18-29 years in good health. The CDR3 is CASTDIAGVIYNEQFF. DNA for the CDR3: TGTGCCAGCACCGATATAGCGGGAGTAATATACAATGAGCAGTTCTTC.